Presented here are 20 T cell receptor beta chains from one specimen sequenced in a study of blood T cell repertoires in COVID-19. TCRdb keeps only in-frame clones here, not all; method: immunoSEQ multiplex PCR. The data hold around 88,000 clones, with roughly 90% observed a single time. Sequenced: peripheral blood. These receptors all come from a man in his 60s with acute or convalescent COVID-19.

This clone was picked up one time. This sequence joins TRBV7-8 and TRBJ1-5, with 7 bases identical to TRBD1. Germline V lookup: CDR1 SGHVS, CDR2 FQNEAQ. The V and J ends lost 1 base and 1 base, in that order; junction bases with no gene match: 1. The CDR3 totals 15 residues. DNA of the CDR3: TGTGCCAGCAGCTTAGAGGGACAGAGCAATCAGCCCCAGCATTTT. Protein product: CASSLEGQSNQPQHF.

The chain couples TRBV4-3 to TRBJ2-1; TRBD2 agrees at 8 bases. The CDR3 runs to 15 residues. Germline CDR1 is LGHNA and CDR2 is YSLEER. V lost 3 bases to trimming and J lost 11 bases; unmatched junction nucleotides: 12. The CDR3 DNA sequence: TGCGCCAGCAGCCAGATACCGGGACTAGGAGGCCAGCAGTTCTTC. It translates to CASSQIPGLGGQQFF.

The rearrangement uses TRBV28 and TRBJ1-5, with D maybe TRBD1 (5 bases). Germline CDR1 and CDR2: MDHEN and SYDVKM. V lost 5 bases and J lost 9, with 17 bases in between. This CDR3 is built from 14 residues. The CDR3, as DNA: TGTGCCAGCAGTACCACCTCGGCGGGGGGGCCCCAGCATTTT. Translation: CASSTTSAGGPQHF.

V and J are TRBV25-1 and TRBJ2-7, with unresolved D. Germline CDR1 MGHDK, CDR2 SYGVNS. Trimming removed 6 bases from V and 7 bases from J, with 10 bases in between. The CDR3 has 11 residues. The CDR3 is CASSNLREQYF. The CDR3 nucleotides are TGTGCCAGCAGCAACCTCAGGGAGCAGTACTTC.

The chain is built from TRBV28 and TRBJ2-7, with 10 bases aligning to TRBD2. The junction had 12 bases not matched to a gene; V was cut back by 6 bases and J by 10 bases. The CDR3 extends over 14 amino acids. Germline V gene data show CDR1 as MDHEN and CDR2 as SYDVKM. The chain's CDR3 is CASSPTTSGYPQYF. CDR3 DNA: TGTGCCAGCAGCCCGACGACTAGCGGGTACCCACAGTACTTC.

This chain connects TRBV29-1 to TRBJ2-1, with 7 bases fitting TRBD2. V dropped 5 bases and J dropped 8; count of bases not matched to a gene: 9. The CDR3 loop spans 13 amino acids. Germline assignment: CDR1 SQVTM and CDR2 ANQGSEA. CDR3 amino acids: CSVKTSLIYEQFF. CDR3 DNA: TGCAGCGTTAAGACTAGCTTAATCTATGAGCAGTTCTTC.

This clone was detected a few times. The chain combines TRBV2 with TRBJ1-5; D uncertain. Trimming took off 1 base at V and 3 bases at J, with 7 bases between the two ends. The length of the CDR3 is 14 residues. Germline-derived CDR1 and CDR2 are SNHLY and FYNNEI. CDR3 residues: CASSEGALNQPQHF. As DNA, the CDR3 is TGTGCCAGCAGTGAAGGGGCCCTCAATCAGCCCCAGCATTTT. Complete variable domain (other parts from reference TRBV2 and TRBJ1-5): EPEVTQTPSHQVTQMGQEVILRCVPISNHLYFYWYRQILGQKVEFLVSFYNNEISEKSEIFDDQFSVERPDGSNFTLKIRSTKLEDSAMYFCASSEGALNQPQHFGDGTRLSIL.

The table lists this clone with a few counts. J is TRBJ1-1 and V is TRBV6-5, with D possibly TRBD1 on 5 matching bases. CDR1 is MNHEY and CDR2 is SVGAGI in the germline V gene. CDR3 size: 14 residues. V dropped 7 bases and J dropped 5 bases, with 17 bases sitting between them. Written as DNA, the CDR3 is TGTGCCAGCATTGGGGGAGGGGCGCAAACTGAAGCTTTCTTT. This encodes CASIGGGAQTEAFF.

This clone was counted a single time. The chain combines TRBV19 with TRBJ2-3, with 10 positions matching TRBD1. The V gene's germline CDR1 is LNHDA and CDR2 SQIVND (reference sequence). The V gene end was trimmed by 5 bases and the J gene end by 7 bases; junction bases not matched to a gene: 6. CDR3 length: 14 residues. The CDR3 region is CASSSGTGVNTQYF. In nucleotides, the CDR3 is TGTGCCAGTAGTTCCGGGACAGGGGTGAATACGCAGTATTTT.

The chain combines TRBV30 with TRBJ2-7, with TRBD2 matching over 7 bases. Germline lookup yields CDR1 GTSNPN and CDR2 SVGIG (reference sequence). This CDR3 contains 16 residues. V was pared by 0 bases and J by 3 bases, with 11 bases of the junction left unmatched. CDR3 sequence (DNA): TGTGCCTGGAGTGTTTTTGTCGGGAGGTCGTGCTACGAGCAGTACTTC. This codes for CAWSVFVGRSCYEQYF.

The J gene is TRBJ1-4, the V gene TRBV7-9, with D uncertain. Germline CDR1 and CDR2: SEHNR and FQNEAQ (reference sequence). Deletions cut 1 base from V and 6 bases from J, with 9 bases between. This CDR3 spans 14 amino acids. CDR3: CASSLDQADEKLFF. The CDR3 coding sequence is TGTGCCAGCAGCTTAGACCAGGCTGATGAAAAACTGTTTTTT.

This chain joins TRBV11-3 and TRBJ2-1, with TRBD1 matching 9 bases. The V gene's germline CDR1 is SGHNT and CDR2 YENEEA. The CDR3 has 16 amino acids. Trimming removed 4 bases from V and 6 bases from J; junction bases left unmatched: 10. CDR3 protein: CASSSPGTGLRNEQFF. The CDR3 nucleotides read TGTGCCAGCAGCTCCCCCGGGACAGGGTTGCGCAATGAGCAGTTCTTC.

The V and J genes are TRBV7-8 and TRBJ1-2, with D maybe TRBD1 (5 bases). CDR1 SGHVS and CDR2 FQNEAQ come from the germline V gene. With 4 bases removed from V and 3 bases from J, the gap between germline ends came to 15 bases. This CDR3 region has 15 residues. As DNA, the CDR3 is TGTGCCAGCAGCTCCAACTCTCGGGGGGACTATGGCTACACCTTC. It yields the protein CASSSNSRGDYGYTF. Using reference TRBV7-8 and TRBJ1-2 for the parts outside the CDR3, the full variable domain is GAGVSQSPRYKVAKRGQDVALRCDPISGHVSLFWYQQALGQGPEFLTYFQNEAQLDKSGLPSDRFFAERPEGSVSTLKIQRTQQEDSAVYLCASSSNSRGDYGYTFGSGTRLTVV.

The chain employs TRBV19 and TRBJ1-1, with a tentative D call TRBD1 (6 bases). CDR1 and CDR2 from the germline V gene are LNHDA and SQIVND (reference sequence). The V gene lost 3 bases and the J gene lost 6 bases, with 11 bases spanning the gap. The CDR3 spans 13 residues. The DNA for the CDR3 is TGTGCCAGTAGTATCGAGGGGGGGGCTGAAGCTTTCTTT. Translated, it gives CASSIEGGAEAFF.

This clone was observed a single time. This chain connects TRBV6-4 to TRBJ2-3, with 7 nucleotides matching TRBD2. Germline V gene lookup returns CDR1 MRHNA and CDR2 SNTAGT. This CDR3 comprises 19 residues. The J segment lost 1 base and the V segment lost 4 bases, leaving 17 bases of the junction unmatched. DNA of the CDR3: TGTGCCAGCAGTGTACCGAGCGGGGTCCCGTCCCTGGGCACAGATACGCAGTATTTT. Its translation: CASSVPSGVPSLGTDTQYF.

This chain links TRBV7-2 with TRBJ2-5; 8 bases agree with TRBD2. The CDR3 covers 15 residues. Trimming took 2 bases from V and 2 from J; bases not matched to a gene: 4. Germline V gives CDR1 SGHTA, CDR2 FQGNSA. This CDR3 is CASSLRPGGQETQYF. The CDR3 DNA reads TGTGCCAGCAGCTTAAGGCCGGGAGGGCAAGAGACCCAGTACTTC. Combining the CDR3 with reference TRBV7-2 and TRBJ2-5 gives the whole variable domain GAGVSQSPSNKVTEKGKDVELRCDPISGHTALYWYRQSLGQGLEFLIYFQGNSAPDKSGLPSDRFSAERTGGSVSTLTIQRTQQEDSAVYLCASSLRPGGQETQYFGPGTRLLVL.

This sequence joins TRBV7-2 and TRBJ1-2; no firm D call. The CDR3 sequence is 15 residues long. Trimming removed 2 bases from V and 1 base from J, with 11 bases in between. The germline V gene has CDR1 SGHTA and CDR2 FQGNSA. CDR3 nucleotide sequence: TGTGCCAGCAGCTTATGGGCTCAGAGTAACTATGGCTACACCTTC. Its protein is CASSLWAQSNYGYTF.

The rearrangement uses TRBV6-1 and TRBJ1-5, with 11 bases aligning to TRBD1. Trimming took 4 bases from V and 1 from J; bases not matched to a gene: 12. This CDR3 is built from 19 residues. Germline lookup yields CDR1 MNHNS and CDR2 SASEGT. The CDR3 DNA is TGTGCCAGCAGTGCCTGGGGACAGGGGGGCCAATGGAGCAATCAGCCCCAGCATTTT. Protein product: CASSAWGQGGQWSNQPQHF.

The rearrangement joins TRBV13 to TRBJ2-5; 9 nucleotides match TRBD1. Germline loops: CDR1 PRHDT, CDR2 FYEKMQ (reference sequence). After removal of 6 bases from V and 4 bases from J, the junction contained 6 bases not matched to a gene. There are 14 residues in the CDR3. This CDR3 reads CASRTTGGVETQYF. The CDR3 nucleotides are TGTGCCAGCAGAACGACAGGGGGAGTAGAGACCCAGTACTTC.

The chain links TRBV27 to TRBJ1-2; D remains unclear. The CDR3 is made up of 11 amino acids. V was pared by 3 bases and J by 5 bases, with 4 bases between. Germline V gene sequence: CDR1 MNHEY, CDR2 SMNVEV (reference sequence). The CDR3 protein is CASSFRYGYTF. The CDR3 nucleotides are TGTGCCAGCAGTTTTCGGTATGGCTACACCTTC.